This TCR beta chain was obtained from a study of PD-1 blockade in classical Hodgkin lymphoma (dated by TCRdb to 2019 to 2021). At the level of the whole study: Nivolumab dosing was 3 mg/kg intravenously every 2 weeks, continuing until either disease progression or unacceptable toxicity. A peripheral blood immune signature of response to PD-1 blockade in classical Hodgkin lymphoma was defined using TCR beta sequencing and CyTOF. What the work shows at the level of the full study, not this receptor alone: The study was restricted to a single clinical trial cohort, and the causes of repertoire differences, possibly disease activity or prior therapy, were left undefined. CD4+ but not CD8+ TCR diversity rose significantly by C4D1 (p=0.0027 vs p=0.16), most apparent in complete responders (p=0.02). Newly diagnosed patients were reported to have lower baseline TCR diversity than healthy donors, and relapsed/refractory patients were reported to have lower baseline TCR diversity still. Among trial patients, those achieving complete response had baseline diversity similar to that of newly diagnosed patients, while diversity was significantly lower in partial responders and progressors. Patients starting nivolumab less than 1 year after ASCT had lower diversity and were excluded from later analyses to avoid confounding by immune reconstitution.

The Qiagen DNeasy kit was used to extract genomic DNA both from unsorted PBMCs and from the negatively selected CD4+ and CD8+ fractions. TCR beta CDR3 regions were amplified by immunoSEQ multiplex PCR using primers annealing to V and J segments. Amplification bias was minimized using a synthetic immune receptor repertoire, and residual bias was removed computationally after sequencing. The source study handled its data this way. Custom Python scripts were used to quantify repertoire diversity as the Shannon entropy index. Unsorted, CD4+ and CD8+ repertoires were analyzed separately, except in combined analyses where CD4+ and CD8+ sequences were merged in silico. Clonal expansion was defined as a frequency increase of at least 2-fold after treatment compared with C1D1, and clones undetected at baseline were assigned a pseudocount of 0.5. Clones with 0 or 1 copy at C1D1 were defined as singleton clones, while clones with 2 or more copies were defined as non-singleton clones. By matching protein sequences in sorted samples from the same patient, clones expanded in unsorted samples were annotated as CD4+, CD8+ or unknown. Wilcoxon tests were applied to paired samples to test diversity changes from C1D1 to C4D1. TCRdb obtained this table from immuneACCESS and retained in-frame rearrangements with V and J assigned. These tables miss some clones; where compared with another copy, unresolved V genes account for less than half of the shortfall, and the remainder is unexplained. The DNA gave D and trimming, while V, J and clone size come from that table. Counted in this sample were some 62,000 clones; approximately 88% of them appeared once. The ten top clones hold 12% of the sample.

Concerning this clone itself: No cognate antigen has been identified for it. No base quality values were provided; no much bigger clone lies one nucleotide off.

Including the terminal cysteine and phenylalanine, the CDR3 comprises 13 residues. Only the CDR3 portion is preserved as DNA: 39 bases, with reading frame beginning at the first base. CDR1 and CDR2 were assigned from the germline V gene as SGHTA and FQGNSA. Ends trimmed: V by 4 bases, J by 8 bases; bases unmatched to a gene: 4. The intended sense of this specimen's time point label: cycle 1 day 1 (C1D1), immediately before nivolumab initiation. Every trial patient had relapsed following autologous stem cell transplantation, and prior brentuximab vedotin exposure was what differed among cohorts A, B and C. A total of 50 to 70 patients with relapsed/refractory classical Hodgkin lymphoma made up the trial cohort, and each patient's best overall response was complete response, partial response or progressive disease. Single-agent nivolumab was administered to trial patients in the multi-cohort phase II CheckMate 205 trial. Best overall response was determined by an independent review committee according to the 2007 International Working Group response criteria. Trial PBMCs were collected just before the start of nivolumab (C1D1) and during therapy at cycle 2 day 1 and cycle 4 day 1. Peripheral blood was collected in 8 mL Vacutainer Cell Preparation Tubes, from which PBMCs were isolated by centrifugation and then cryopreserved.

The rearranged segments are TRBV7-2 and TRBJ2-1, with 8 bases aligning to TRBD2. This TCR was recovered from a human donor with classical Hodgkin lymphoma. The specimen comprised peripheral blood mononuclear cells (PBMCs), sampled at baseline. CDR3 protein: CASSWAGGHEQFF. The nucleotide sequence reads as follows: TGTGCCAGCAGCTGGGCGGGGGGCCATGAGCAGTTCTTC.